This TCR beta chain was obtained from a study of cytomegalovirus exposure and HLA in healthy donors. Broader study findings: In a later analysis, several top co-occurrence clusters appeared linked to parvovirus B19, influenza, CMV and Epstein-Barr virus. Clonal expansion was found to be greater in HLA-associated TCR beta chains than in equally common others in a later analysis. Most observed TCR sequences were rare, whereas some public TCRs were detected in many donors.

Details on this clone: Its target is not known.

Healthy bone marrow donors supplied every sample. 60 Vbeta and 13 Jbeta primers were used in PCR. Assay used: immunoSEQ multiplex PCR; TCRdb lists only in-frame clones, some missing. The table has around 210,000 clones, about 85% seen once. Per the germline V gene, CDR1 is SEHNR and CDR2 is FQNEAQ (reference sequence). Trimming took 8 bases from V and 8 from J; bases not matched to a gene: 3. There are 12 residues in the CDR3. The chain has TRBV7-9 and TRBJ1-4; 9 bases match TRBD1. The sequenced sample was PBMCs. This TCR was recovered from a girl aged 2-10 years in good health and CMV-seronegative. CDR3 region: CASGGQGEKLFF. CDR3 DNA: TGTGCCAGCGGGGGACAGGGAGAAAAACTGTTTTTT.